The 11 T cell receptor beta chains listed next were all sequenced from one sample in a study of T cells in Graves' hyperthyroidism and ophthalmopathy. Amplified TCR beta CDR3 regions came from RNA transcripts. A first-round RT-PCR of the TCR CDR3 used the HTBI primer set. TCRdb recomputed calls from the multiplex PCR reads with MiXCR, one row per CDR3 protein. This table has about 250,000 distinct CDR3 sequences, approximately 24% appearing once. Material: blood. These receptors were obtained from a woman between 40 and 55 years old with Graves' ophthalmopathy.

Many counts were recorded for this clonotype. The V and J genes are TRBV28 and TRBJ1-1; TRBD1 might be the D (6 bases). CDR3 length: 13 amino acids. Germline CDR1 and CDR2: MDHEN and SYDVKM. Trimming stripped 3 bases from V and 5 bases from J, with 10 bases between. The CDR3 loop reads CASSFGGRTEAFF. CDR3 nucleotide sequence: TGTGCCAGCAGTTTTGGGGGGCGGACTGAAGCTTTCTTT.

This clonotype was recorded at least ten times. The rearrangement uses TRBV24-1 and TRBJ2-2; 7 nucleotides align to TRBD1. The CDR3 loop spans 17 amino acids. Looked up from germline, CDR1 is KGHDR and CDR2 is SFDVKD. The V segment lost 9 bases and the J segment 2 bases; nucleotides outside the gene matches: 14. The CDR3 DNA follows: TGTGCCACCGGACTCCCGACAGGGTTCGGAAACACCGGGGAGCTGTTTTTT. It translates to CATGLPTGFGNTGELFF.

The rearrangement uses TRBV6-5 and TRBJ2-2; D is unresolved. V was trimmed by 6 bases and J by 0 bases, leaving 14 bases between them. Germline assignment: CDR1 MNHEY and CDR2 SVGAGI. This CDR3 is 16 amino acids long. Written as DNA, the CDR3 is TGTGCCAGCAGATATTCCGGGTCTACGAACACCGGGGAGCTGTTTTTT. This sequence encodes CASRYSGSTNTGELFF.

This clonotype appeared a single time. The CDR3 is CASSRRTGSGTEAFF. The DNA for the CDR3 is TGTGCCAGCAGCCGGCGGACAGGGTCCGGCACTGAAGCTTTCTTT. The V and J genes are TRBV7-8 and TRBJ1-1; TRBD1 matches at 8 bases. Germline trimming cut 5 bases from V and 4 bases from J; bases unmatched to any gene: 9. Germline CDR1 reads SGHVS; CDR2 reads FQNEAQ. This CDR3 is 15 amino acids long.

The chain links TRBV18 to TRBJ2-7; D uncertain. V lost 3 bases, J lost 7 bases, and 13 bases lay in between. The CDR3 extends over 13 amino acids. Germline V gives CDR1 KGHSH, CDR2 LQKENI. The CDR3 nucleotides are TGTGCCAGCTCACCGGATGTGCAGAGGGAGCAGTACTTC. Protein sequence: CASSPDVQREQYF.

As concerns this clonotype: Mismatch with germline at one junction end may stem from a read error. This sequence joins TRBV14 and TRBJ2-7; D uncertain. There are 14 residues in the CDR3. CDR1 SGHDN and CDR2 FVKESK come from the germline V gene. The CDR3 DNA sequence: TGTACCAGCAGCCAAGTTGGGCTTGCCTACGAGCAGTACTTC. This sequence encodes CTSSQVGLAYEQYF. Full variable domain (outside the CDR3, taken from reference TRBV14 and TRBJ2-7): EAGVTQFPSHSVIEKGQTVTLRCDPISGHDNLYWYRRVMGKEIKFLLHFVKESKQDESGMPNNRFLAERTGGTYSTLKVQPAELEDSGVYFCTSSQVGLAYEQYFGPGTRLTVT.

This clonotype was seen ten or more times. The J gene is TRBJ2-2, the V gene TRBV30; D is tentatively TRBD1 or TRBD2 (5 bases each). Trimming removed 4 bases from V and 5 bases from J, with 17 bases in between. The CDR3 loop spans 15 amino acids. The germline V gene has CDR1 GTSNPN and CDR2 SVGIG (reference sequence). CDR3 sequence: CAWNARGPITGELFF. The DNA for the CDR3 is TGTGCCTGGAACGCGAGGGGACCCATTACCGGGGAGCTGTTTTTT.

This clonotype was detected ten times or more. V and J are TRBV6-2 or TRBV6-3 and TRBJ1-3, with D maybe TRBD1 (6 bases). CDR1 MNHEY and CDR2 SVGEGT come from the germline V gene. The CDR3 contains 18 residues. V lost 0 bases, J lost 4 bases, and 19 bases lay in between. CDR3 sequence: CASSYSIGTGHNGNTIYF. In DNA, the CDR3 is TGTGCCAGCAGTTACTCGATAGGCACGGGACACAACGGAAACACCATATATTTT.

The genes are TRBV28 and TRBJ2-5, with no clear D. In germline, CDR1 is MDHEN, CDR2 SYDVKM. The CDR3 loop spans 13 amino acids. Deletions cut 5 bases from V and 0 bases from J, with 7 bases between. The CDR3 sequence: CASSAYYQETQYF. The CDR3, as DNA: TGTGCCAGCAGTGCCTACTACCAAGAGACCCAGTACTTC.

In its sample, this clonotype was seen a few times. This rearrangement joins TRBV3-1 to TRBJ1-6, with 10 bases that match TRBD1. Germline CDR1 and CDR2: LGHDT and YNNKEL (reference sequence). The CDR3 extends over 16 amino acids. The V segment lost 3 bases and the J segment 8 bases; nucleotides outside the gene matches: 7. The CDR3 sequence: CASSHGQGVTHSPLHF. CDR3 nucleotides: TGTGCCAGCAGCCACGGACAGGGGGTCACGCATTCACCCCTCCACTTT. Drawing the rest from reference TRBV3-1 and TRBJ1-6, the complete variable domain is DTAVSQTPKYLVTQMGNDKSIKCEQNLGHDTMYWYKQDSKKFLKIMFSYNNKELIINETVPNRFSPKSPDKAHLNLHINSLELGDSAVYFCASSHGQGVTHSPLHFGNGTRLTVT.

This clonotype occurred many times. The chain has TRBV28 and TRBJ1-1; D is uncertain. The CDR3 has 13 amino acids. Trimming took 2 bases from V and 1 from J, leaving 5 bases between them. Germline loops: CDR1 MDHEN, CDR2 SYDVKM. The CDR3 sequence is CASSLDGNTEAFF. The CDR3 coding sequence is TGTGCCAGCAGTTTAGATGGGAACACTGAAGCTTTCTTT.